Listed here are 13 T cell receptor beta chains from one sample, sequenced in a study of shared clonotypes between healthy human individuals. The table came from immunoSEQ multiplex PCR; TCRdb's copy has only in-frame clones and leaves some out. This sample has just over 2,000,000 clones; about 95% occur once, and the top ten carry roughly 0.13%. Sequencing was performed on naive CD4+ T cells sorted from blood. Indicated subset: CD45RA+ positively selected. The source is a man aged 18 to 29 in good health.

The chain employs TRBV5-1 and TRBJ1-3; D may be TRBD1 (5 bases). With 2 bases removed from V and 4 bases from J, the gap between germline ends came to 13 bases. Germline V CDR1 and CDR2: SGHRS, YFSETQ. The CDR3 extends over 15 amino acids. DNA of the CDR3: TGCGCCAGCAGCTTTACAGGCTTTCGAGGAAACACCATATATTTT. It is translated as CASSFTGFRGNTIYF.

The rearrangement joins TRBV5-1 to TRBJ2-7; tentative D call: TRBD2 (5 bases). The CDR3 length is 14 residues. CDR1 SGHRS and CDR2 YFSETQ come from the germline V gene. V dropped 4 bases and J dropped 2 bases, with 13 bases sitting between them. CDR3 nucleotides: TGCGCCAGCAGCGGAAGTGAGGGCCCCTACGAGCAGTACTTC. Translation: CASSGSEGPYEQYF.

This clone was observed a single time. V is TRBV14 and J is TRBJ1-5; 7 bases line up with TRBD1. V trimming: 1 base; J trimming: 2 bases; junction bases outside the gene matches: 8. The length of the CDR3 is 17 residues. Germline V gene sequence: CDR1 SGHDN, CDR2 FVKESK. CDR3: CASSQGKQGIGNQPQHF. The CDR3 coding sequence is TGTGCCAGCAGCCAAGGGAAACAGGGGATCGGCAATCAGCCCCAGCATTTT.

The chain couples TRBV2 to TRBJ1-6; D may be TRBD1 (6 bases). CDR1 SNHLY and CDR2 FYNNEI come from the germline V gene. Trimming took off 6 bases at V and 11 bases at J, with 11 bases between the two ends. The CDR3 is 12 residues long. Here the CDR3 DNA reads TGTGCCAGCAGGAGGACAGTACCACCCCTCCACTTT. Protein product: CASRRTVPPLHF.

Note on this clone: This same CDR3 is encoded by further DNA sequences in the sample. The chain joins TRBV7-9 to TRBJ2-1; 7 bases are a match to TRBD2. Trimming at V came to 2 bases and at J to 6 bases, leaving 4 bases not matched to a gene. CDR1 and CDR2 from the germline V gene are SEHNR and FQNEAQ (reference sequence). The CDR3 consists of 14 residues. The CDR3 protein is CASSLRAGVNEQFF. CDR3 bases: TGTGCCAGCAGCTTAAGGGCGGGAGTCAATGAGCAGTTCTTC.

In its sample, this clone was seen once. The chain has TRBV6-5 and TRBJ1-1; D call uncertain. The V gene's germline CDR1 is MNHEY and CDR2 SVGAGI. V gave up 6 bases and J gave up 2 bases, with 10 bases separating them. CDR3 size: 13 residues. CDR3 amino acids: CASRGRGNTEAFF. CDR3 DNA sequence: TGTGCCAGCAGGGGGAGAGGAAACACTGAAGCTTTCTTT.

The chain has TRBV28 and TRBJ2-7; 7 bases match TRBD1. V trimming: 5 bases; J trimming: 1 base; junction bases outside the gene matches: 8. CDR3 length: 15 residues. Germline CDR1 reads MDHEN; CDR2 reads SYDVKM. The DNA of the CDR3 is TGTGCCAGCAGTCCCCGTCGACAGGGATCCTACGAGCAGTACTTC. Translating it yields CASSPRRQGSYEQYF.

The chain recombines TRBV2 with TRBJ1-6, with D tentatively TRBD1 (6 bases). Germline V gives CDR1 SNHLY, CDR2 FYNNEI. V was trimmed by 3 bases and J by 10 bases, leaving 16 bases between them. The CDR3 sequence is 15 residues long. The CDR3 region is CASSDVWGASSPLHF. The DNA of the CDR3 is TGTGCCAGCAGTGATGTGTGGGGGGCCAGCTCACCCCTCCACTTT.

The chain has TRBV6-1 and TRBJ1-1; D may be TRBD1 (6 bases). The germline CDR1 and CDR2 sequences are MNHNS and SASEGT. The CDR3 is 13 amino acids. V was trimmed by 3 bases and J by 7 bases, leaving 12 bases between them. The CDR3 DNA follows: TGTGCCAGCAGTGATACCGGACAGTTTGAAGCTTTCTTT. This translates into CASSDTGQFEAFF.

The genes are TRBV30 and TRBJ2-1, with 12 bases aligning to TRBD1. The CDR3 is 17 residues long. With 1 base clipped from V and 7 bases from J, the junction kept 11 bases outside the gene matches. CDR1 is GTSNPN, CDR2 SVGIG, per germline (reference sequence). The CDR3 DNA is TGTGCCTGGAGTGGGGCTCCGGGACAGGGGGCTTCGAATGAGCAGTTCTTC. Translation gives CAWSGAPGQGASNEQFF. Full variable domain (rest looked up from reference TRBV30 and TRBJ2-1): SQTIHQWPATLVQPVGSPLSLECTVEGTSNPNLYWYRQAAGRGLQLLFYSVGIGQISSEVPQNLSASRPQDRQFILSSKKLLLSDSGFYLCAWSGAPGQGASNEQFFGPGTRLTVL.

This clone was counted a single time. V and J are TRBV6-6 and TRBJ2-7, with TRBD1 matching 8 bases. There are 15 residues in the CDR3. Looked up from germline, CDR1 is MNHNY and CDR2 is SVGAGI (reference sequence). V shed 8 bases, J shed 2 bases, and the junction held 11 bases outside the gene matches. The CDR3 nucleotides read TGTGCCAGCCTCGGGAAGGACAGGGACCCCTACGAGCAGTACTTC. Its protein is CASLGKDRDPYEQYF.

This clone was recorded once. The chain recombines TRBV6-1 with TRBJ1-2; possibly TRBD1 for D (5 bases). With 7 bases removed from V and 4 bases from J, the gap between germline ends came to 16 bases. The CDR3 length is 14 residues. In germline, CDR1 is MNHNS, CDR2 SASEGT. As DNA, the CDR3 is TGTGCCAGCACTCACAAGGGGCTTCCCTATGGCTACACCTTC. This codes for CASTHKGLPYGYTF.

CDR3 in amino acids: CASYGTLNQPQHF. Written as DNA, the CDR3 is TGTGCCAGCTATGGGACCCTAAATCAGCCCCAGCATTTT. The chain has TRBV28 and TRBJ1-5; D perhaps matches TRBD1 (5 bases). The V and J ends lost 8 bases and 4 bases respectively, with 12 bases between them. The CDR3 extends over 13 amino acids. Germline lookup yields CDR1 MDHEN and CDR2 SYDVKM. Full variable domain (missing parts from reference TRBV28 and TRBJ1-5): DVKVTQSSRYLVKRTGEKVFLECVQDMDHENMFWYRQDPGLGLRLIYFSYDVKMKEKGDIPEGYSVSREKKERFSLILESASTNQTSMYLCASYGTLNQPQHFGDGTRLSIL.